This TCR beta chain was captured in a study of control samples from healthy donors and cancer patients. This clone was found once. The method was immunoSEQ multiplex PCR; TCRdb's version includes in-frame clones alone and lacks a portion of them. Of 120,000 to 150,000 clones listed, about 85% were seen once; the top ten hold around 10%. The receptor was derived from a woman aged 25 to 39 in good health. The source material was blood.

The CDR3 here is CATSRVQGAAYGYTF. In nucleotides, the CDR3 is TGTGCCACCAGCAGAGTCCAGGGGGCGGCCTATGGCTACACCTTC. The gene calls are TRBV15 and TRBJ1-2, with TRBD1 identical over 8 bases. Germline V gene data show CDR1 as LNHNV and CDR2 as YYDKDF (reference sequence). The V gene end was trimmed by 1 base and the J gene end by 4 bases; junction bases not matched to a gene: 5. The CDR3 runs 15 residues.